The rows below give T cell receptor beta chains drawn from one sample of a study of cytomegalovirus exposure and HLA in healthy donors. Measured with immunoSEQ multiplex PCR; TCRdb has only the in-frame clones, and not every one. This table has around 160,000 clones, 80% appearing once. Material: PBMCs. The receptor set was obtained from a man aged 18-30 years in good health and CMV-seropositive. CDR3s include the opening cysteine and the closing phenylalanine or tryptophan. A D gene is named only where the DNA matches it firmly. Size tells how often a clone was seen (once, few, many) or the class of an expanded clone, and some rows leave it out.

j_gene | abundance | d_gene | v_gene | CDR3nt | CDR3aa
TRBJ2-7 | NA | NA | TRBV19 | TGTGCCAGTAGTACTAGTGGGGGGTTCTACGAGCAGTACTTC | CASSTSGGFYEQYF
TRBJ2-1 | NA | TRBD1 | TRBV28 | TGTGCCAGCAGTCCGACAGGGGGGACCTACAATGAGCAGTTCTTC | CASSPTGGTYNEQFF
TRBJ2-7 | NA | TRBD1 | TRBV10-2 | TGCGCCAGCAGTGAACCCGGACAGGGATCTTACGAGCAGTACTTC | CASSEPGQGSYEQYF
TRBJ1-2 | NA | TRBD1 | TRBV5-1 | TGCGCCAACAGCTTGGGGTTCGGACAGGAGGATGGCTACACCTTC | CANSLGFGQEDGYTF
TRBJ1-3 | few | TRBD1 | TRBV6-5 | TGTGCCAGCAGTTACAACAGGGGACACTCTGGAAACACCATATATTTT | CASSYNRGHSGNTIYF
TRBJ1-5 | NA | NA | TRBV19 | TGTGCCAGTAGTATACCGACTCAGGGGACGAATCAGCCCCAGCATTTT | CASSIPTQGTNQPQHF
TRBJ2-2 | NA | TRBD2 | TRBV27 | TGTGCCAGCAGTCCGTTAGCGGGAGTGCCCACCGGGGAGCTGTTTTTT | CASSPLAGVPTGELFF
TRBJ1-1 | NA | TRBD1 | TRBV2 | TGTGCCAGCAGACAGACAGGGTTGAGGAACACTGAAGCTTTCTTT | CASRQTGLRNTEAFF
TRBJ2-1 | few | NA | TRBV29-1 | TGCAGCGTTGAAGGCAGTCTAGTGGGGGGGCCGGGGGGTGAGCAGTTCTTC | CSVEGSLVGGPGGEQFF
TRBJ1-5 | NA | NA | TRBV10-3 | TGTGCCATCAGTGAGACACAGGGCGGCAATCAGCCCCAGCATTTT | CAISETQGGNQPQHF
TRBJ1-5 | NA | NA | TRBV19 | TGTGCCAGTAGTATTAGTGGGAACAGGGGCAATCAGCCCCAGCATTTT | CASSISGNRGNQPQHF
TRBJ2-7 | NA | NA | TRBV4-3 | TGCGCCAGCAGCCACCGGAGGTCGGAACCCTACGAGCAGTACTTC | CASSHRRSEPYEQYF
TRBJ2-7 | once | NA | TRBV16 | TGTGCCAGCAGCCTCAGGGGCGAGCAGTACTTC | CASSLRGEQYF
TRBJ2-3 | few | NA | TRBV5-4 | TGTGCCAGCAGCTTGGAGGGGATAAGAGACTATACGCAGTATTTT | CASSLEGIRDYTQYF
TRBJ2-2 | NA | NA | TRBV7-2 | TGTGCCAGCAGCTACGGGGATCCCGGGGAGCTGTTTTTT | CASSYGDPGELFF
TRBJ1-3 | NA | TRBD1 | TRBV27 | TGTGCCAGCAGTAACCAGGGGGACGGAAACACCATATATTTT | CASSNQGDGNTIYF
TRBJ2-7 | NA | TRBD1 | TRBV11-3 | TGTGCCAGCAGCGCAGACCCAGGGGGCTACGAGCAGTACTTC | CASSADPGGYEQYF
TRBJ2-3 | NA | NA | TRBV13 | TGTGCCAGCAGCCCGCCCGGGAGCACAGATACGCAGTATTTT | CASSPPGSTDTQYF
TRBJ1-2 | once | NA | TRBV5-1 | TGCGCCAGCAGCTTGGTCCCAGGGGGCTACACCTTC | CASSLVPGGYTF
TRBJ2-5 | once | TRBD2 | TRBV13 | TGTGCCAGCAGCCACGGGACTAGCGGGAGTAATGAGGCCCAGTACTTC | CASSHGTSGSNEAQYF
TRBJ2-1 | NA | NA | TRBV9 | TGTGCCAGCAGCGCAGCAGGGTGGAATGAGCAGTTCTTC | CASSAAGWNEQFF
TRBJ2-5 | NA | TRBD2 | TRBV5-1 | TGCGCCAGCAGCTTGGAAGGGACTAGCGGGAGGGCCGGGGAGACCCAGTACTTC | CASSLEGTSGRAGETQYF
TRBJ1-2 | NA | NA | TRBV7-9 | TGTGCCAGCAGCCAGGACTTTTATGGCTACACCTTC | CASSQDFYGYTF
TRBJ2-3 | NA | NA | TRBV5-4 | TGTGCCAGCAGCGGGGGGCTAGCGGGCACAGATACGCAGTATTTT | CASSGGLAGTDTQYF
TRBJ1-5 | NA | NA | TRBV19 | TGTGCCAGTAGTACAGGACAGAGCAATCAGCCCCAGCATTTT | CASSTGQSNQPQHF
TRBJ2-7 | once | NA | TRBV11-2 | TGTGCCAGCAGCTTAGATCCTGGGGGAGGTTACGAGCAGTACTTC | CASSLDPGGGYEQYF
TRBJ1-1 | few | NA | TRBV19 | TGTGCCAGTAGTATAGGCGGTGAAGCTTTCTTT | CASSIGGEAFF
TRBJ2-7 | few | TRBD1 | TRBV10-1 | TGCGCCAGCAGTGAGACAGGGGGCTACGAGCAGTACTTC | CASSETGGYEQYF
TRBJ1-1 | once | TRBD1 | TRBV18 | TGTGCCAGCTCCCGGGGACAGGAACTTTCAAGAGGTGAAGCTTTCTTT | CASSRGQELSRGEAFF
TRBJ2-2 | NA | NA | TRBV2 | TGTGCCAGCAGTGTGGTTGGTCGGGTCGGCACCGGGGAGCTGTTTTTT | CASSVVGRVGTGELFF
TRBJ1-2 | NA | TRBD1 | TRBV5-4 | TGTGCCAGCAGCGAGCCAGGGGGCTACCTGAAAAACTATGGCTACACCTTC | CASSEPGGYLKNYGYTF
TRBJ1-5 | NA | NA | TRBV5-1 | TGCGCCAGCAGCTTATGGGCCGGCCAGCCCCAGCATTTT | CASSLWAGQPQHF
TRBJ1-5 | NA | NA | TRBV19 | TGTGCCAGTTCCATAGGGGCGCAGCCCCAGCATTTT | CASSIGAQPQHF
TRBJ1-5 | NA | NA | TRBV27 | TGTGCCACCAACAGGAGAGATAATAAGCCCCAGCATTTT | CATNRRDNKPQHF
TRBJ2-1 | NA | TRBD2 | TRBV28 | TGTGCCAGGAAACGACCGGGACTAGAGAGTAATGAGCAGTTCTTC | CARKRPGLESNEQFF
TRBJ2-5 | NA | NA | TRBV29-1 | TGCAGCGCCCTAATGGAGACCCAGTACTTC | CSALMETQYF
TRBJ1-5 | NA | NA | TRBV6-1 | TGTGCCAGCAGCAGAGACAGTGGCAATCAGCCCCAGCATTTT | CASSRDSGNQPQHF
TRBJ2-1 | NA | TRBD2 | TRBV25-1 | TGTGCCAGCAGTGAACCCATTAGCGGGAGGGCCCTGAACAATGAGCAGTTCTTC | CASSEPISGRALNNEQFF
TRBJ2-5 | NA | NA | TRBV4-3 | TGCGCCAGCAGCCAAGGTTGGACAGCAGAAGAGACCCAGTACTTC | CASSQGWTAEETQYF
TRBJ2-5 | NA | TRBD2 | TRBV11-2 | TGTGCCAGCAGCTTTGATAGCGGGAAGGAGTACTTC | CASSFDSGKEYF
TRBJ2-2 | once | NA | TRBV14 | TGTGCCAGCAGCCTTTACGGAGCGCGCACCGGGGAGCTGTTTTTT | CASSLYGARTGELFF
TRBJ2-1 | NA | TRBD2 | TRBV6-1 | TGTGCCAGCAGTGCCCTAGGGACTAATTCGATCTACAATGAGCAGTTCTTC | CASSALGTNSIYNEQFF
TRBJ1-4 | once | NA | TRBV11-2 | TGTGCCAGCAGCGTTCACCTCACCGGAGGTGAAAAACTGTTTTTT | CASSVHLTGGEKLFF
TRBJ2-3 | NA | NA | TRBV27 | TGTGCCAGCAGTTTGGCTGGCACAGATACGCAGTATTTT | CASSLAGTDTQYF
TRBJ2-7 | NA | TRBD2 | TRBV9 | TGTGCCAGCAGCGCCCACCCTGGCGGGAGCTCCTACGAGCAGTACTTC | CASSAHPGGSSYEQYF
TRBJ1-3 | NA | NA | TRBV25-1 | TGTGCCAGCAGTGAGTCAGGGACTGGAAACACCATATATTTT | CASSESGTGNTIYF
TRBJ2-3 | NA | NA | TRBV2 | TGTGCCAGCAGTGAAAGTAGGGGCCCAGATACGCAGTATTTT | CASSESRGPDTQYF
TRBJ2-2 | NA | NA | TRBV27 | TGTGCCAGCAGGCTGGGACAGAACACCGGGGAGCTGTTTTTT | CASRLGQNTGELFF